The 25 T cell receptor beta chains in this list originate from one sample, sequenced in a study of T cell changes during pregnancy in multiple sclerosis. The table came from immunoSEQ multiplex PCR; TCRdb's copy has only in-frame clones and leaves some out. Among tens of thousands of clones listed, roughly nine tenths were seen once. This specimen was CD8+ T cells from peripheral blood mononuclear cells, taken in the second trimester of pregnancy. The receptors were gathered from a female donor with multiple sclerosis, enrolled in a pregnancy study.

The table lists this clone with a count of one. The chain employs TRBV6-5 and TRBJ2-5; the D gene is possibly TRBD2 (6 bases). This CDR3 is 14 amino acids long. CDR1 is MNHEY and CDR2 is SVGAGI in the germline V gene. V dropped 2 bases and J dropped 4 bases, with 11 bases sitting between them. The CDR3 DNA reads as TGTGCCAGCAGTTACCAAGGGGAGGTAGAGACCCAGTACTTC. Encoded protein: CASSYQGEVETQYF.

This clone appeared once. The J gene is TRBJ2-1, the V gene TRBV6-4; TRBD2 agrees at 9 bases. Germline V gives CDR1 MRHNA, CDR2 SNTAGT. With 6 bases clipped from V and 7 bases from J, the junction kept 10 bases outside the gene matches. The CDR3 runs to 15 residues. CDR3 sequence reads: CASSPIAGGPNEQFF. In DNA form, the CDR3 reads TGTGCCAGCAGCCCCATTGCGGGAGGGCCTAATGAGCAGTTCTTC.

This rearrangement joins TRBV6-5 to TRBJ2-7; 10 bases fit TRBD1. Germline CDR1 is MNHEY and CDR2 is SVGAGI. Trimming cost V 5 bases and J 1 base; bases outside gene matches: 5. The CDR3 extends over 15 amino acids. The CDR3 DNA is TGTGCCAGCAGTCACGGACAGGGGGTATCCTACGAGCAGTACTTC. Its translation is CASSHGQGVSYEQYF.

The rearrangement uses TRBV28 and TRBJ2-7; 8 nucleotides line up with TRBD2. The CDR3 covers 14 residues. With V trimmed by 6 bases and J by 3 bases, 7 bases remained unmatched. Germline CDR1 reads MDHEN; CDR2 reads SYDVKM. As DNA, the CDR3 is TGTGCCAGCAGGAGACTAGCGCCTATCTACGAGCAGTACTTC. Translation: CASRRLAPIYEQYF.

On this clone itself: In the same sample, other DNA sequences code for this CDR3. The rearrangement links TRBV16 to TRBJ1-1; D might be TRBD1 (5 bases). This CDR3 contains 16 residues. Deletions cut 6 bases from V and 0 bases from J, with 17 bases between. The germline V gene has CDR1 KGHSY and CDR2 FQNENV. CDR3: CASSRAGRHMNTEAFF. CDR3 DNA sequence: TGTGCCAGCAGTCGCGCGGGACGGCACATGAACACTGAAGCTTTCTTT.

This clone was picked up many times. V is TRBV6-4 and J is TRBJ2-3; 8 bases are shared with TRBD1. Germline V gene lookup returns CDR1 MRHNA and CDR2 SNTAGT. Trimming at V came to 2 bases and at J to 1 base, leaving 5 bases not matched to a gene. The CDR3 runs to 16 residues. CDR3: CASSDGGQGGTDTQYF. The CDR3 region has the DNA TGTGCCAGCAGTGACGGAGGACAGGGAGGCACAGATACGCAGTATTTT.

The rearrangement links TRBV7-9 to TRBJ1-1; 9 nucleotides align to TRBD1. The V gene's germline CDR1 is SEHNR and CDR2 FQNEAQ (reference sequence). The CDR3 loop spans 13 amino acids. The ends lost 5 bases at V and 4 bases at J; junction bases unmatched: 2. The CDR3 region has the DNA TGTGCCAGCAGCATGGACAGGGGCACTGAAGCTTTCTTT. Encoded protein: CASSMDRGTEAFF. Full variable domain (remainder filled in from reference TRBV7-9 and TRBJ1-1): DTGVSQNPRHKITKRGQNVTFRCDPISEHNRLYWYRQTLGQGPEFLTYFQNEAQLEKSRLLSDRFSAERPKGSFSTLEIQRTEQGDSAMYLCASSMDRGTEAFFGQGTRLTVV.

The J gene is TRBJ1-3, the V gene TRBV4-2, with D unclear. CDR3 size: 16 residues. Trimming pared 8 bases from V and 0 bases from J, leaving 17 bases between. Germline V gene sequence: CDR1 LGHNA, CDR2 YNFKEQ. CDR3 loop: CASVFRVGSSGNTIYF. DNA of the CDR3: TGTGCCAGCGTTTTCCGAGTCGGGTCCTCTGGAAACACCATATATTTT.

This chain uses TRBV7-3 with TRBJ1-5; D ambiguous. Germline CDR1 SGHTA, CDR2 FQGTGA. The CDR3 runs to 18 residues. V was shortened by 6 bases and J by 6 bases, with 27 bases between the two germline ends. CDR3 protein: CASRQKGGCKVSPQPQHF. The CDR3 nucleotides read TGTGCCAGCAGACAAAAAGGAGGTTGTAAGGTTTCACCTCAGCCCCAGCATTTT. Variable domain in full (rest from reference TRBV7-3 and TRBJ1-5): GAGVSQTPSNKVTEKGKYVELRCDPISGHTALYWYRQSLGQGPEFLIYFQGTGAADDSGLPNDRFFAVRPEGSVSTLKIQRTERGDSAVYLCASRQKGGCKVSPQPQHFGDGTRLSIL.

The chain uses TRBV7-8 and TRBJ1-1; D may be TRBD1 (6 bases). Deletions cut 2 bases from V and 1 base from J, with 11 bases between. CDR3 size: 15 residues. The V gene's germline CDR1 is SGHVS and CDR2 FQNEAQ. The CDR3 sequence: CASSLPTGGNTEAFF. CDR3 DNA: TGTGCCAGCAGCTTACCGACAGGAGGGAACACTGAAGCTTTCTTT. Based on the CDR3 plus reference TRBV7-8 and TRBJ1-1, the full variable domain is GAGVSQSPRYKVAKRGQDVALRCDPISGHVSLFWYQQALGQGPEFLTYFQNEAQLDKSGLPSDRFFAERPEGSVSTLKIQRTQQEDSAVYLCASSLPTGGNTEAFFGQGTRLTVV.

The genes are TRBV4-3 and TRBJ2-5; tentatively, D is TRBD2 (6 bases). V was pared by 1 base and J by 11 bases, with 32 bases between. The length of the CDR3 is 19 residues. Germline values: CDR1 LGHNA, CDR2 YSLEER. CDR3 coding DNA: TGCGCCAGCAGCCAAGTTTACCTGTTCCCCCGGGACTCCGAGATACATCAGTACTTC. It encodes CASSQVYLFPRDSEIHQYF.

The chain has TRBV6-5 and TRBJ2-5, with 10 bases aligning to TRBD2. V was clipped by 7 bases and J by 0 bases; unmatched bases: 5. This CDR3 is built from 15 residues. The V gene's germline CDR1 is MNHEY and CDR2 SVGAGI. The CDR3 loop reads CASNIAGGYQETQYF. In DNA form, the CDR3 reads TGTGCCAGCAACATAGCGGGGGGTTACCAAGAGACCCAGTACTTC.

The chain has TRBV5-6 and TRBJ2-2; D is perhaps TRBD1 (5 bases). This CDR3 region has 16 residues. Germline assignment: CDR1 SGHDT and CDR2 YYEEEE. V lost 2 bases, J lost 0 bases, and 11 bases lay in between. CDR3 residues: CASSFLQAANTGELFF. CDR3 DNA sequence: TGTGCCAGCAGCTTCTTACAGGCGGCGAACACCGGGGAGCTGTTTTTT.

The rearrangement links TRBV9 to TRBJ2-1; D uncertain. Trimming removed 0 bases from V and 6 bases from J, with 4 bases in between. Germline values: CDR1 SGDLS, CDR2 YYNGEE. The CDR3 length is 12 residues. The chain's CDR3 is CASSVGINEQFF. The CDR3, as DNA: TGTGCCAGCAGCGTAGGTATCAATGAGCAGTTCTTC.

The chain recombines TRBV27 with TRBJ2-6; TRBD1 might be the D (6 bases). Germline values: CDR1 MNHEY, CDR2 SMNVEV (reference sequence). This CDR3 spans 16 amino acids. V lost 4 bases, J lost 1 base, and 11 bases lay in between. The CDR3 nucleotides read TGTGCCAGCAGTTGGGGGCCAGGGTCTGGGGCCAACGTCCTGACTTTC. Translating gives CASSWGPGSGANVLTF.

The V gene is TRBV4-3, the J gene TRBJ1-3; D remains unclear. The V gene's germline CDR1 is LGHNA and CDR2 YSLEER. Trimming removed 0 bases from V and 0 bases from J, with 6 bases in between. The CDR3 totals 15 residues. The CDR3 DNA reads as TGCGCCAGCAGCCAAGAGGCTCTCTCTGGAAACACCATATATTTT. Encoded protein: CASSQEALSGNTIYF.

The chain employs TRBV7-9 and TRBJ1-2; 10 bases are shared with TRBD1. V trimming: 2 bases; J trimming: 4 bases; junction bases outside the gene matches: 7. The V gene's germline CDR1 is SEHNR and CDR2 FQNEAQ (reference sequence). The CDR3 sequence is 16 residues long. The CDR3 DNA follows: TGTGCCAGCAGCTTACCCGGACAGGGGGACCTCTATGGCTACACCTTC. This codes for CASSLPGQGDLYGYTF. Full variable domain (missing parts from reference TRBV7-9 and TRBJ1-2): DTGVSQNPRHKITKRGQNVTFRCDPISEHNRLYWYRQTLGQGPEFLTYFQNEAQLEKSRLLSDRFSAERPKGSFSTLEIQRTEQGDSAMYLCASSLPGQGDLYGYTFGSGTRLTVV.

CDR3 region: CASSLGDRVGYGYTF. As DNA, the CDR3 is TGTGCCAGCAGCTTGGGGGACAGGGTAGGCTATGGCTACACCTTC. This chain links TRBV5-6 with TRBJ1-2; 9 nucleotides align to TRBD1. Unmatched junction bases numbered 4, after V lost 0 bases and J lost 4 bases. CDR3 length equals 15 residues. The germline V gene encodes CDR1 SGHDT and CDR2 YYEEEE.

This clone was detected once. The chain combines TRBV7-9 with TRBJ2-5; TRBD2 might be the D (6 bases). Trimming cost V 5 bases and J 5 bases, with 24 bases left between them. Germline assignment: CDR1 SEHNR and CDR2 FQNEAQ (reference sequence). The CDR3 runs to 17 residues. DNA of the CDR3: TGTGCCAGCAGCCCGGGGGACCGGGACCTCGGGGTGGAGACCCAGTACTTC. Its protein product is CASSPGDRDLGVETQYF.

The chain has TRBV21-1 and TRBJ2-7; the table assigns TRBD2, which was not confirmed against the DNA. TRBV21-1 is an annotated pseudogene. The CDR3 sequence is 16 residues long. As DNA, the CDR3 is TGTGCCAGCAGCAAAGGAACCGCGGTCAACCCCTACGAGCAGTACTTC. This sequence encodes CASSKGTAVNPYEQYF.

V and J are TRBV19 and TRBJ2-1; D is perhaps TRBD2 (6 bases). V dropped 7 bases and J dropped 8 bases, with 12 bases sitting between them. CDR3 length: 12 amino acids. Per the germline V gene, CDR1 is LNHDA and CDR2 is SQIVND (reference sequence). CDR3 loop: CASMWRDHEQFF. For the CDR3, the DNA is TGTGCCAGTATGTGGCGGGACCATGAGCAGTTCTTC.

The V and J genes are TRBV28 and TRBJ2-7; tentative D call: TRBD2 (5 bases). The CDR3 contains 12 residues. Germline CDR1 and CDR2: MDHEN and SYDVKM. Trimming removed 4 bases at V and 4 bases at J, with 8 bases between. The CDR3 is CASSSDSYEQYF. DNA for the CDR3: TGTGCCAGCAGTTCGGACTCTTACGAGCAGTACTTC.

The chain combines TRBV11-1 with TRBJ2-7, with D tentatively TRBD2 (6 bases). The germline gives CDR1 SGHAT, CDR2 FQDESV (reference sequence). Between the trimmed V and J ends, which lost 3 bases and 5 bases, there was a span of 20 bases. The CDR3 loop spans 16 amino acids. CDR3 sequence: CASSFRVTGVNNEQYF. The CDR3 DNA sequence: TGTGCCAGCAGCTTCCGTGTTACGGGAGTGAATAACGAGCAGTACTTC.

The chain carries TRBV6-4 and TRBJ1-1, with 7 bases fitting TRBD1. With V trimmed by 9 bases and J by 4 bases, 5 bases remained unmatched. The CDR3 contains 12 residues. Germline V gene lookup returns CDR1 MRHNA and CDR2 SNTAGT. This CDR3 is CARTRQGTEAFF. The DNA of the CDR3 is TGTGCCAGAACTAGACAGGGCACTGAAGCTTTCTTT.

The chain combines TRBV2 with TRBJ1-1; 7 bases line up with TRBD1. Germline-derived CDR1 and CDR2 are SNHLY and FYNNEI. The CDR3 runs 14 residues. V dropped 5 bases and J dropped 4; count of bases not matched to a gene: 7. The CDR3 DNA reads TGTGCCAGCAGTAAGACAGGGCCGGGCACTGAAGCTTTCTTT. Its protein product is CASSKTGPGTEAFF.